Below, 16 T cell receptor beta chains from the same sample are listed, as sequenced in a study of cytomegalovirus exposure and HLA in healthy donors. The PCR ran on 60 Vbeta and 13 Jbeta primers. Measured with immunoSEQ multiplex PCR; TCRdb has only the in-frame clones, and not every one. The data show approximately 76,000 clones, roughly 85% seen once. Sample: PBMCs. These TCRs come from a man in his thirties or forties in good health and CMV-seronegative.

The CDR3 bases are TGTGCCAGCACCTTAAGGGGTTTGCCCTACAATGAGCAGTTCTTC. Protein: CASTLRGLPYNEQFF. The rearrangement links TRBV27 to TRBJ2-1, with D perhaps matching TRBD1 (5 bases). Germline V gene lookup returns CDR1 MNHEY and CDR2 SMNVEV (reference sequence). The CDR3 loop spans 15 amino acids. The ends were cut back, 7 bases at V and 2 bases at J, with 15 bases in the middle.

With regard to this clone: Other DNA variants within this sample encode the same CDR3. This sequence joins TRBV25-1 and TRBJ2-1, with TRBD1 matching over 7 bases. J gave up 4 bases and V 1 base, and 7 bases lay outside the gene matches. The germline CDR1 and CDR2 sequences are MGHDK and SYGVNS. The CDR3 length is 16 residues. CDR3 DNA sequence: TGTGCCAGCAGTGAATTTACAGGGGAAAGTTACAATGAGCAGTTCTTC. It specifies CASSEFTGESYNEQFF.

The J gene is TRBJ2-7, the V gene TRBV4-1; 8 bases map to TRBD1. Germline V gene data show CDR1 as MGHRA and CDR2 as YSYEKL. The CDR3 is 16 residues long. V was clipped by 4 bases and J by 2 bases; unmatched bases: 10. The CDR3 loop is CASSPQVGTGTYEQYF. The CDR3 DNA is TGCGCCAGCAGCCCACAAGTCGGGACAGGCACCTACGAGCAGTACTTC.

The chain recombines TRBV28 with TRBJ1-5, with 10 bases aligning to TRBD1. Germline CDR1 and CDR2: MDHEN and SYDVKM. Trimming removed 6 bases from V and 3 bases from J; junction bases left unmatched: 5. The length of the CDR3 is 15 residues. In DNA form, the CDR3 reads TGTGCCAGCAGGGGAGGGACAGGGGCCAATCAGCCCCAGCATTTT. Its translation: CASRGGTGANQPQHF.

CDR3 region: CASSLKGGQETQYF. The CDR3 DNA follows: TGTGCCAGCAGCTTGAAGGGAGGGCAAGAGACCCAGTACTTC. This chain joins TRBV5-8 and TRBJ2-5; 7 bases agree with TRBD2. After removal of 1 base from V and 2 bases from J, the junction contained 2 bases not matched to a gene. This CDR3 is 14 amino acids long. Germline CDR1 SGHTS, CDR2 YDEGEE.

This clone has only a few counts. The genes are TRBV18 and TRBJ1-4; 8 bases are shared with TRBD1. The CDR3 is 15 amino acids. Looked up from germline, CDR1 is KGHSH and CDR2 is LQKENI. V lost 3 bases to trimming and J lost 4 bases; unmatched junction nucleotides: 4. CDR3 region: CASSPDRVFNEKLFF. CDR3 DNA: TGTGCCAGCTCACCGGACAGGGTCTTTAATGAAAAACTGTTTTTT.

The chain joins TRBV28 to TRBJ1-5; D unclear. Germline CDR1 and CDR2: MDHEN and SYDVKM. The CDR3 spans 14 residues. V lost 3 bases, J lost 2 bases, and 8 bases lay in between. The CDR3 bases are TGTGCCAGCAGTTTCGGGGTGGGCAATCAGCCCCAGCATTTT. Translating gives CASSFGVGNQPQHF.

The genes are TRBV7-2 and TRBJ2-1, with TRBD2 matching over 12 bases. The CDR3 loop spans 17 amino acids. V was pared by 0 bases and J by 8 bases, with 8 bases of the junction left unmatched. The V gene's germline CDR1 is SGHTA and CDR2 FQGNSA. Written as DNA, the CDR3 is TGTGCCAGCAGCTTAGCGTCGACTAGCGGGAGTTTCTATGAGCAGTTCTTC. Amino acid sequence: CASSLASTSGSFYEQFF. Full variable domain (missing parts from reference TRBV7-2 and TRBJ2-1): GAGVSQSPSNKVTEKGKDVELRCDPISGHTALYWYRQSLGQGLEFLIYFQGNSAPDKSGLPSDRFSAERTGGSVSTLTIQRTQQEDSAVYLCASSLASTSGSFYEQFFGPGTRLTVL.

The rearrangement uses TRBV10-2 and TRBJ2-5; TRBD1 matches at 7 bases. V was pared by 3 bases and J by 3 bases, with 7 bases of the junction left unmatched. This CDR3 spans 15 amino acids. Germline V gene lookup returns CDR1 WSHSY and CDR2 SAAADI. CDR3 nucleotides: TGCGCCAGCAGTGAACGGACAGGAGCCAAAGAGACCCAGTACTTC. It translates to CASSERTGAKETQYF.

V usage is TRBV5-1 and J usage is TRBJ1-4; D may be TRBD1 (6 bases). Germline CDR1 and CDR2: SGHRS and YFSETQ. Trimming shortened V by 4 bases and J by 1 base, and 11 bases separated the two germline ends. CDR3 size: 15 residues. CDR3 residues: CASSTTGRTNEKLFF. The CDR3 DNA sequence: TGCGCCAGCAGCACAACAGGGAGAACTAATGAAAAACTGTTTTTT.

This chain joins TRBV6-5 and TRBJ1-2; 7 nucleotides line up with TRBD1. CDR1 is MNHEY, CDR2 SVGAGI, per germline. V was clipped by 5 bases and J by 7 bases; unmatched bases: 4. This CDR3 is built from 12 residues. CDR3 bases: TGTGCCAGCAGTACAGGGGAGAGTGGCTACACCTTC. It is translated as CASSTGESGYTF.

The chain couples TRBV28 to TRBJ2-5, with TRBD2 matching 12 bases. Per germline, CDR1 MDHEN and CDR2 SYDVKM. CDR3 length: 17 amino acids. With 5 bases clipped from V and 5 bases from J, the junction kept 12 bases outside the gene matches. In DNA, the CDR3 is TGTGCCAGCAGTACACCTAGCGGGAGGGCGCTAGGGGAGACCCAGTACTTC. Translation: CASSTPSGRALGETQYF.

With respect to this clone: The junction shows a germline mismatch at one end, possibly a read error. The chain combines TRBV7-9 with TRBJ1-1, with 11 bases matching TRBD1. The CDR3 consists of 14 residues. Germline assignment: CDR1 SEHNR and CDR2 FQNEAQ (reference sequence). DNA of the CDR3: TGTTCCAGCGACAGGGACAGGGGGAGTACTGAAGCTTTCTTT. Translating gives CSSDRDRGSTEAFF. Together with reference TRBV7-9 and TRBJ1-1, the CDR3 gives the full variable domain: DTGVSQNPRHKITKRGQNVTFRCDPISEHNRLYWYRQTLGQGPEFLTYFQNEAQLEKSRLLSDRFSAERPKGSFSTLEIQRTEQGDSAMYLCSSDRDRGSTEAFFGQGTRLTVV.

The chain couples TRBV6-5 to TRBJ2-7; D gene ambiguous. CDR3 length equals 14 residues. The V and J ends lost 8 bases and 2 bases respectively, with 16 bases between them. Germline-derived CDR1 and CDR2 are MNHEY and SVGAGI. CDR3: CASRVTQSTYEQYF. CDR3 sequence (DNA): TGTGCCAGCCGTGTGACTCAAAGTACCTACGAGCAGTACTTC.

This clone has only a few counts. This chain connects TRBV19 to TRBJ1-5; D is uncertain. The CDR3 spans 13 residues. Germline V lookup: CDR1 LNHDA, CDR2 SQIVND (reference sequence). Trimming left V 6 bases short and J 11 bases short, with 17 bases between. CDR3 sequence reads: CASRLGGRQAQHF. CDR3 coding DNA: TGTGCCAGTAGGCTCGGAGGGAGGCAGGCCCAGCATTTT.

The chain couples TRBV6-6 to TRBJ1-5; TRBD1 agrees at 7 bases. Trimming cost V 8 bases and J 8 bases; bases outside gene matches: 15. Germline V gene data show CDR1 as MNHNY and CDR2 as SVGAGI (reference sequence). The CDR3 is 15 amino acids. The CDR3 coding sequence is TGTGCCAGCTCCGAGACAGGGACTCCTTTGGAGCCCCAGCATTTT. It yields the protein CASSETGTPLEPQHF.